Following are 27 T cell receptor beta chains from one sample sequenced in a study of beta chain features in type 1 diabetes (dated by TCRdb to 2017 to 2018). These TCRs' antigens remain unknown. Library preparation employed the immunoSEQ multiplex PCR assay. All of the isolated RNA was reverse transcribed with the High Capacity cDNA Reverse Transcription Kit, so expressed TCRB transcripts were sequenced. TCRdb carries this immuneACCESS record with in-frame sequences only. Its versions omit some clonotypes, under half of them owing to an unresolved V gene in the studies checked, with the rest unexplained. This sample comprises around 250,000 clones, 20% of them detected only once. The top ten hold around 0.029% of the sample. The research as a whole found: Type 1 diabetes patients showed a moderate but significant shortening of TCRB CDR3 length in all four CD4+ subsets.

Material for sequencing was naive CD4+ T cells from blood. The meaning of the sample's cell subset or site label: true naive CD4+ T cells. The source is a woman in her forties with type 1 diabetes.

The chain carries TRBV29-1 and TRBJ1-1; 7 nucleotides match TRBD1. J gave up 5 bases and V 7 bases, and 7 bases lay outside the gene matches. CDR1 is SQVTM, CDR2 ANQGSEA, per germline. This CDR3 is built from 12 residues. In nucleotides, the CDR3 is TGCAGCGGACAGACAGGGCAAACTGAAGCTTTCTTT. This encodes CSGQTGQTEAFF.

The DNA for the CDR3 is TGTGCCAGCAGCGTAGTCAATAATTCACCCCTCCACTTT. Encoded protein: CASSVVNNSPLHF. The J gene is TRBJ1-6, the V gene TRBV9, with D unclear. This CDR3 is 13 amino acids long. Trimming pared 0 bases from V and 5 bases from J, leaving 3 bases between. Germline V lookup: CDR1 SGDLS, CDR2 YYNGEE.

V and J are TRBV20-1 and TRBJ2-5; D unclear. The V and J ends lost 6 bases and 9 bases respectively, with 8 bases between them. This CDR3 contains 9 residues. The germline gives CDR1 DFQATT, CDR2 SNEGSKA (reference sequence). CDR3: CSAQAPQYF. In nucleotides, the CDR3 is TGCAGTGCGCAGGCCCCCCAGTACTTC.

The chain recombines TRBV10-3 with TRBJ1-1, with 7 bases lining up with TRBD1. With 5 bases clipped from V and 1 base from J, the junction kept 10 bases outside the gene matches. The CDR3 extends over 16 amino acids. Germline V gene sequence: CDR1 ENHRY, CDR2 SYGVKD. The CDR3, as DNA: TGTGCCATCAGTTTTTCTCCCGGGACAGAGAACACTGAAGCTTTCTTT. Translating gives CAISFSPGTENTEAFF.

The gene calls are TRBV9 and TRBJ1-1, with D uncertain. Germline V gene lookup returns CDR1 SGDLS and CDR2 YYNGEE. Trimming cost V 3 bases and J 0 bases, with 9 bases left between them. The CDR3 runs 14 residues. The CDR3 here is CASSAGIMNTEAFF. The CDR3 nucleotides read TGTGCCAGCAGCGCGGGGATTATGAACACTGAAGCTTTCTTT.

The CDR3: CSVHRLETYNEQFF. The CDR3 coding sequence is TGCAGCGTCCACCGACTAGAGACCTACAATGAGCAGTTCTTC. V is TRBV29-1 and J is TRBJ2-1, with a possible D match to TRBD2 (6 bases). This CDR3 is built from 14 residues. The germline V and J ends were trimmed by 6 bases and 2 bases, with 14 bases remaining between them. Germline CDR1 and CDR2: SQVTM and ANQGSEA.

About this clone: This specimen includes other DNA sequences encoding the same CDR3. This chain uses TRBV28 with TRBJ1-2; 8 bases map to TRBD1. Germline V gene lookup returns CDR1 MDHEN and CDR2 SYDVKM. V dropped 6 bases and J dropped 8; count of bases not matched to a gene: 8. CDR3 length: 13 amino acids. The CDR3 coding sequence is TGTGCCAGCAGCCCCGGACAGGGCGGCGGCTACACCTTC. Its protein product is CASSPGQGGGYTF.

This chain joins TRBV29-1 and TRBJ2-7; D possibly corresponds to TRBD1 (6 bases). The V gene's germline CDR1 is SQVTM and CDR2 ANQGSEA. The V and J ends lost 3 bases and 5 bases respectively, with 8 bases between them. The CDR3 totals 11 residues. This CDR3 is CSVDRGNEQYF. CDR3 in DNA: TGCAGCGTTGACAGGGGCAACGAGCAGTACTTC.

This clone turned up a few times. The chain carries TRBV28 and TRBJ2-1; 8 bases map to TRBD2. The CDR3 contains 15 residues. J was trimmed by 6 bases and V by 6 bases; bases with no gene match: 10. CDR1 and CDR2 (germline): MDHEN, SYDVKM. CDR3 sequence reads: CASRSAVAGFNEQFF. CDR3 nucleotides: TGTGCCAGCAGATCCGCGGTAGCGGGGTTCAATGAGCAGTTCTTC.

V and J are TRBV19 and TRBJ2-3; D is ambiguous. V gave up 7 bases and J gave up 2 bases, with 10 bases separating them. Germline CDR1 reads LNHDA; CDR2 reads SQIVND (reference sequence). The CDR3 extends over 13 amino acids. The CDR3 region is CASKEEPTDTQYF. CDR3 coding DNA: TGTGCCAGTAAAGAGGAACCCACAGATACGCAGTATTTT.

The rearrangement joins TRBV5-4 to TRBJ1-1; tentative D call: TRBD1 (5 bases). Germline V gene sequence: CDR1 SGHNT, CDR2 YYREEE (reference sequence). V lost 4 bases to trimming and J lost 1 base, with 17 bases between them. This CDR3 contains 16 residues. In DNA, the CDR3 is TGTGCCAGCAGCCCCGAGGGGAGGGTGAGGAACACTGAAGCTTTCTTT. Encoded protein: CASSPEGRVRNTEAFF.

This clone has just a few counts. The rearrangement joins TRBV5-4 to TRBJ2-3; D possibly corresponds to TRBD1 (6 bases). From germline, CDR1 is SGHNT and CDR2 YYREEE (reference sequence). The CDR3 spans 13 residues. V was clipped by 5 bases and J by 5 bases, with 12 bases between them. The CDR3 sequence is CASRQTGIDTQYF. The CDR3 DNA is TGTGCCAGCAGACAAACAGGGATAGATACGCAGTATTTT.

The chain combines TRBV19 with TRBJ2-1; 11 nucleotides match TRBD2. The V gene's germline CDR1 is LNHDA and CDR2 SQIVND (reference sequence). This CDR3 comprises 16 residues. The V and J ends lost 5 bases and 5 bases, in that order; junction bases with no gene match: 8. CDR3: CASSHPSGRPHNEQFF. In DNA form, the CDR3 reads TGTGCCAGTAGTCATCCTAGCGGGAGGCCCCACAATGAGCAGTTCTTC.

V and J are TRBV2 and TRBJ2-1; the D gene is possibly TRBD1 (6 bases). Between the trimmed V and J ends, which lost 3 bases and 9 bases, there was a span of 12 bases. Germline V gives CDR1 SNHLY, CDR2 FYNNEI. The CDR3 has 13 amino acids. The CDR3 nucleotides read TGTGCCAGCAGTGAGAACAGGGAAGGTGAGCAGTTCTTC. Its translation is CASSENREGEQFF.

V and J are TRBV18 and TRBJ1-2; D may be TRBD1 (6 bases). CDR3 length: 17 residues. Per the germline V gene, CDR1 is KGHSH and CDR2 is LQKENI. Trimming took off 0 bases at V and 1 base at J, with 15 bases between the two ends. The CDR3 loop is CASSPPTIQGFNYGYTF. Written as DNA, the CDR3 is TGTGCCAGCTCACCACCGACCATACAGGGCTTTAACTATGGCTACACCTTC. Full variable domain (outside the CDR3, taken from reference TRBV18 and TRBJ1-2): NAGVMQNPRHLVRRRGQEARLRCSPMKGHSHVYWYRQLPEEGLKFMVYLQKENIIDESGMPKERFSAEFPKEGPSILRIQQVVRGDSAAYFCASSPPTIQGFNYGYTFGSGTRLTVV.

This chain links TRBV6-5 with TRBJ2-7; a possible D gene is TRBD2 (6 bases). There are 14 residues in the CDR3. Germline V gene data show CDR1 as MNHEY and CDR2 as SVGAGI. Deletions cut 0 bases from V and 4 bases from J, with 10 bases between. CDR3 nucleotide sequence: TGTGCCAGCAGTTACTCGAGGGACTTTTACGAGCAGTACTTC. This gives the protein CASSYSRDFYEQYF.

There are a few counts of this clone. V and J are TRBV10-3 and TRBJ1-2, with D maybe TRBD1 (5 bases). Germline values: CDR1 ENHRY, CDR2 SYGVKD. The CDR3 spans 14 residues. Deletions cut 4 bases from V and 2 bases from J, with 11 bases between. The CDR3, as DNA: TGTGCCATCAGTGGATCTCAGGGAAACTATGGCTACACCTTC. Protein sequence: CAISGSQGNYGYTF.

The chain carries TRBV28 and TRBJ1-2; a possible D gene is TRBD1 (6 bases). V lost 10 bases and J 4 bases, leaving 13 bases between the germline ends. Germline loops: CDR1 MDHEN, CDR2 SYDVKM. This CDR3 spans 12 amino acids. The CDR3, as DNA: TGTGCCACCCAGAGGGGGTTCTATGGCTACACCTTC. Protein sequence: CATQRGFYGYTF.

V usage is TRBV11-1 and J usage is TRBJ2-2; D gene unclear. Germline CDR1 is SGHAT and CDR2 is FQDESV (reference sequence). This CDR3 contains 16 residues. V dropped 2 bases and J dropped 2 bases, with 12 bases sitting between them. DNA of the CDR3: TGTGCCAGCAGCTTAACCAGTCATTCTAACACCGGGGAGCTGTTTTTT. Amino acid sequence: CASSLTSHSNTGELFF.

As concerns this clone: Other DNA sequences in this sample translate to the same CDR3. V is TRBV29-1 and J is TRBJ2-7; 9 nucleotides match TRBD1. V was clipped by 6 bases and J by 4 bases; unmatched bases: 4. CDR3 length: 12 amino acids. Germline lookup yields CDR1 SQVTM and CDR2 ANQGSEA. CDR3 coding DNA: TGCAGCGTCGCACAGGGGGCGTACGAGCAGTACTTC. Its protein is CSVAQGAYEQYF.

This chain uses TRBV7-2 with TRBJ1-1, with D possibly TRBD1 on 6 matching bases. V lost 1 base and J 3 bases, leaving 9 bases between the germline ends. This CDR3 spans 14 amino acids. Per the germline V gene, CDR1 is SGHTA and CDR2 is FQGNSA. The CDR3 loop is CASSLVGHDTEAFF. CDR3 DNA: TGTGCCAGCAGCTTAGTGGGACATGACACTGAAGCTTTCTTT.

The chain carries TRBV12-5 and TRBJ1-1, with 7 bases that match TRBD1. Germline trimming cut 7 bases from V and 5 bases from J; bases unmatched to any gene: 13. This CDR3 region has 15 residues. Germline CDR1 LGHNT, CDR2 FRNRAP. The DNA for the CDR3 is TGTGCTAGTGCCGCCTCGAGGGGGCTAGGAACTGAAGCTTTCTTT. It is translated as CASAASRGLGTEAFF.

The rearrangement links TRBV7-9 to TRBJ2-3, with 11 bases lining up with TRBD2. The germline V gene encodes CDR1 SEHNR and CDR2 FQNEAQ (reference sequence). Trimming removed 7 bases from V and 2 bases from J; junction bases left unmatched: 8. The CDR3 is made up of 16 amino acids. CDR3 sequence: CASTQPSGRLTDTQYF. The CDR3 DNA is TGTGCCAGCACCCAACCTAGCGGGAGGCTCACAGATACGCAGTATTTT. Full variable domain (rest looked up from reference TRBV7-9 and TRBJ2-3): DTGVSQNPRHKITKRGQNVTFRCDPISEHNRLYWYRQTLGQGPEFLTYFQNEAQLEKSRLLSDRFSAERPKGSFSTLEIQRTEQGDSAMYLCASTQPSGRLTDTQYFGPGTRLTVL.

The chain recombines TRBV7-2 with TRBJ1-5; TRBD1 matches at 7 bases. CDR1 SGHTA and CDR2 FQGNSA come from the germline V gene. The CDR3 has 15 residues. Trimming cost V 5 bases and J 0 bases; bases outside gene matches: 4. CDR3 sequence reads: CASSVDRVSNQPQHF. CDR3 nucleotide sequence: TGTGCCAGCAGCGTAGACAGGGTTAGCAATCAGCCCCAGCATTTT.

The genes are TRBV15 and TRBJ2-7, with 7 nucleotides matching TRBD2. Germline V gene lookup returns CDR1 LNHNV and CDR2 YYDKDF (reference sequence). The CDR3 contains 15 residues. After removal of 3 bases from V and 0 bases from J, the junction contained 5 bases not matched to a gene. The CDR3 is CATSREAGTSYEQYF. The CDR3 coding sequence is TGTGCCACCAGCAGGGAAGCGGGGACCTCCTACGAGCAGTACTTC.

This rearrangement joins TRBV5-4 to TRBJ1-6; D is perhaps TRBD1 (6 bases). From germline, CDR1 is SGHNT and CDR2 YYREEE (reference sequence). V was pared by 4 bases and J by 5 bases, with 16 bases between. This CDR3 spans 16 amino acids. The CDR3 region is CASSRNPGTNNSPLHF. The DNA of the CDR3 is TGTGCCAGCAGCCGGAACCCCGGGACAAATAATTCACCCCTCCACTTT.

This clone has a handful of counts. The CDR3 DNA is TGTGCCAGCAGCTTTACCGGACAGGGAGTAGGAGAGACCCAGTACTTC. Amino acids: CASSFTGQGVGETQYF. V gene TRBV5-4 combines with J gene TRBJ2-5, with TRBD1 matching over 8 bases. This CDR3 is 16 amino acids long. Trimming removed 2 bases from V and 4 bases from J; junction bases left unmatched: 10. In germline, CDR1 is SGHNT, CDR2 YYREEE (reference sequence).